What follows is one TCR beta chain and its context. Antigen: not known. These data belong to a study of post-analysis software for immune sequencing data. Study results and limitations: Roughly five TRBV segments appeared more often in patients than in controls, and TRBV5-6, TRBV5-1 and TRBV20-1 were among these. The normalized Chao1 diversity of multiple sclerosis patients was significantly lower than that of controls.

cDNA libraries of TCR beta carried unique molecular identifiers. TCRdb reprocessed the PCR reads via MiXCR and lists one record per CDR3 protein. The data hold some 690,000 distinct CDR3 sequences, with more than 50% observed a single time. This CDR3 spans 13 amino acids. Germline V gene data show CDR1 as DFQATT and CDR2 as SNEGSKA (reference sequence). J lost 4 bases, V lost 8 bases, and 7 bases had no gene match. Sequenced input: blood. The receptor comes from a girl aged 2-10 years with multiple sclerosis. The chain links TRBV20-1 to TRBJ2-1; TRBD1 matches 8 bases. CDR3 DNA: TGCAGTTACCTTGGGGACAGGTACAATGAGCAGTTCTTC. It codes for CSYLGDRYNEQFF.